Each of the 20 T cell receptor beta chains below was sequenced from the same sample in a study of cytomegalovirus exposure and HLA in healthy donors. The PCR employed 60 Vbeta primers together with 13 Jbeta primers. Produced via immunoSEQ multiplex PCR; TCRdb's table is partial and in-frame only. The sample lists roughly 120,000 clones, about 81% seen once, with approximately 1.1% in the top ten. The material sequenced was PBMCs. These receptors all come from a woman under 40 in good health and CMV-seronegative.

This clone has only a few counts. The chain has TRBV15 and TRBJ2-1, with TRBD2 identical over 8 bases. There are 13 residues in the CDR3. With 5 bases clipped from V and 6 bases from J, the junction kept 3 bases outside the gene matches. CDR1 and CDR2 (germline): LNHNV, YYDKDF (reference sequence). This CDR3 is CATSRGGSNEQFF. The CDR3 DNA sequence: TGTGCCACCAGCCGGGGGGGCAGCAATGAGCAGTTCTTC.

The chain recombines TRBV11-3 with TRBJ2-5; 10 positions agree with TRBD2. The CDR3 contains 16 residues. Germline assignment: CDR1 SGHNT and CDR2 YENEEA. J lost 5 bases, V lost 4 bases, and 10 bases had no gene match. The CDR3 reads CASSSARAGGAETQYF. The CDR3 DNA sequence: TGTGCCAGCAGCTCAGCCCGAGCGGGAGGGGCTGAGACCCAGTACTTC.

The genes are TRBV6-6 and TRBJ2-7, with a possible D match to TRBD1 (6 bases). The CDR3 has 13 amino acids. Germline V CDR1 and CDR2: MNHNY, SVGAGI (reference sequence). V was cut by 5 bases and J by 2 bases, with 10 bases left in between. CDR3 protein: CASSNRDTYEQYF. The CDR3 region has the DNA TGTGCCAGCAGTAACCGGGACACCTACGAGCAGTACTTC.

This clone has a single count. V gene TRBV28 combines with J gene TRBJ1-1; 11 nucleotides line up with TRBD1. V lost 9 bases, J lost 12 bases, and 9 bases stayed unmatched. The germline V gene has CDR1 MDHEN and CDR2 SYDVKM. This CDR3 is built from 12 residues. CDR3 in amino acids: CASRTGGAMTFF. The CDR3 bases are TGTGCCAGTCGGACAGGGGGCGCCATGACTTTCTTT.

The chain uses TRBV15 and TRBJ2-5; D remains unclear. Trimming pared 5 bases from V and 1 base from J, leaving 11 bases between. The CDR3 extends over 14 amino acids. The germline V gene has CDR1 LNHNV and CDR2 YYDKDF (reference sequence). The chain's CDR3 is CATSPDLSQETQYF. CDR3 DNA sequence: TGTGCCACCAGCCCAGACTTAAGCCAAGAGACCCAGTACTTC.

The CDR3 nucleotides are TGTGCCAGCAGCTTTAGAGCGGGAGGGCCGACAGATACGCAGTATTTT. It codes for CASSFRAGGPTDTQYF. The chain joins TRBV11-1 to TRBJ2-3; TRBD2 matches at 10 bases. The CDR3 is made up of 16 amino acids. V lost 3 bases and J lost 3; bases outside the gene matches: 6. Looked up from germline, CDR1 is SGHAT and CDR2 is FQDESV (reference sequence). The complete variable domain, with remaining parts taken from reference TRBV11-1 and TRBJ2-3, reads EAEVAQSPRYKITEKSQAVAFWCDPISGHATLYWYRQILGQGPELLVQFQDESVVDDSQLPKDRFSAERLKGVDSTLKIQPAELGDSAMYLCASSFRAGGPTDTQYFGPGTRLTVL.

This sequence joins TRBV7-9 and TRBJ1-5; tentatively, D is TRBD1 (6 bases). The CDR3 runs to 15 residues. Per the germline V gene, CDR1 is SEHNR and CDR2 is FQNEAQ (reference sequence). Between the trimmed V and J ends, which lost 5 bases and 0 bases, there was a span of 11 bases. The CDR3 DNA reads TGTGCCAGCAGCGTCCAGGGGAATAGCAATCAGCCCCAGCATTTT. It encodes CASSVQGNSNQPQHF.

The chain is built from TRBV21-1 and TRBJ1-4; no DNA check was done on the table's D call, TRBD1. TRBV21-1 is noted as a pseudogene. The CDR3 extends over 16 amino acids. CDR3 nucleotide sequence: TGTGCCAGCAGCAAAGGGGAGACAGGAACTAATGAAAAACTGTTTTTT. This codes for CASSKGETGTNEKLFF.

The chain uses TRBV6-5 and TRBJ2-7; 10 positions match TRBD2. CDR3 size: 15 residues. Germline trimming cut 6 bases from V and 1 base from J; bases unmatched to any gene: 6. In germline, CDR1 is MNHEY, CDR2 SVGAGI. CDR3 bases: TGTGCCAGCAGCCTAATAGCGGGGGGATCCTACGAGCAGTACTTC. Amino acid sequence: CASSLIAGGSYEQYF.

This clone came up a few times. The chain combines TRBV7-6 with TRBJ2-7; 10 bases are a match to TRBD2. Germline V gene data show CDR1 as SGHVS and CDR2 as FNYEAQ. V was pared by 5 bases and J by 7 bases, with 14 bases of the junction left unmatched. The CDR3 has 16 amino acids. The CDR3 sequence is CASSPEPSGGPGEQYF. DNA for the CDR3: TGTGCCAGCAGCCCGGAGCCTAGCGGGGGCCCCGGGGAGCAGTACTTC.

The chain uses TRBV28 and TRBJ2-6; D might be TRBD1 (6 bases). Trimming took off 5 bases at V and 3 bases at J, with 26 bases between the two ends. This CDR3 is 20 amino acids long. Germline V gene data show CDR1 as MDHEN and CDR2 as SYDVKM. The CDR3 nucleotides are TGTGCCAGCAGTCAAACCGGGACACCCTCTTTTACTGGTGGGGCCAACGTCCTGACTTTC. This sequence encodes CASSQTGTPSFTGGANVLTF.

The chain is built from TRBV5-1 and TRBJ2-1, with 10 positions matching TRBD2. V was clipped by 5 bases and J by 2 bases; unmatched bases: 7. The CDR3 contains 16 residues. Germline V gene sequence: CDR1 SGHRS, CDR2 YFSETQ. The CDR3 spells CASRKQTSGAYNEQFF. As DNA, the CDR3 is TGCGCCAGCAGAAAGCAAACTAGCGGGGCCTACAATGAGCAGTTCTTC.

The chain is built from TRBV4-2 and TRBJ2-3; possibly TRBD2 for D (5 bases). The CDR3 contains 14 residues. Germline CDR1 reads LGHNA; CDR2 reads YNFKEQ. The V gene lost 6 bases and the J gene lost 4 bases, with 14 bases spanning the gap. The DNA of the CDR3 is TGTGCCAGCAGTCTAGCCACTGGGGCAGATACGCAGTATTTT. It yields the protein CASSLATGADTQYF.

This clone was found a few times. V gene TRBV6-1 combines with J gene TRBJ2-7; 9 nucleotides agree with TRBD2. CDR1 is MNHNS, CDR2 SASEGT, per germline. This CDR3 has 15 amino acids. The V and J ends lost 1 base and 4 bases, in that order; junction bases with no gene match: 5. The CDR3 sequence: CASSEGAGGGYEQYF. In nucleotides, the CDR3 is TGTGCCAGCAGTGAAGGGGCGGGAGGGGGGTACGAGCAGTACTTC.

CDR3: CSVRHFPDTEAFF. CDR3 bases: TGCAGCGTTAGACACTTTCCGGACACTGAAGCTTTCTTT. The chain uses TRBV29-1 and TRBJ1-1; D unclear. This CDR3 is 13 amino acids long. Germline loops: CDR1 SQVTM, CDR2 ANQGSEA. V gave up 5 bases and J gave up 3 bases, with 13 bases separating them.

This chain joins TRBV5-4 and TRBJ1-1; D unclear. Germline V gives CDR1 SGHNT, CDR2 YYREEE (reference sequence). There are 12 residues in the CDR3. V was pared by 0 bases and J by 10 bases, with 10 bases between. The CDR3: CASSLDGLVAFF. The CDR3, as DNA: TGTGCCAGCAGCTTGGACGGGTTGGTAGCTTTCTTT.

CDR3 residues: CASSLAGGVIHEQYF. Written as DNA, the CDR3 is TGCGCCAGCAGCTTGGCGGGAGGGGTTATCCACGAGCAGTACTTC. The gene calls are TRBV5-1 and TRBJ2-7; 8 bases are a match to TRBD2. J was trimmed by 5 bases and V by 0 bases; bases with no gene match: 7. The length of the CDR3 is 15 residues. The germline V gene has CDR1 SGHRS and CDR2 YFSETQ.

This clone occurred once. This chain connects TRBV9 to TRBJ2-7; TRBD1 agrees at 10 bases. The CDR3 has 15 amino acids. Per the germline V gene, CDR1 is SGDLS and CDR2 is YYNGEE. Losses at the gene ends were 4 bases for V and 2 bases for J; bases not matched to a gene: 6. The CDR3 protein is CASSYGQGGPYEQYF. The CDR3 DNA sequence: TGTGCCAGCAGCTACGGACAGGGGGGGCCCTACGAGCAGTACTTC.

The V and J genes are TRBV29-1 and TRBJ2-2, with D perhaps TRBD2 (5 bases). The germline CDR1 and CDR2 sequences are SQVTM and ANQGSEA. This CDR3 is built from 13 residues. Deletions cut 6 bases from V and 0 bases from J, with 8 bases between. The CDR3 DNA reads TGCAGCGTGGAGGTAACGAACACCGGGGAGCTGTTTTTT. It translates to CSVEVTNTGELFF.

J is TRBJ1-2 and V is TRBV5-1, with 10 nucleotides matching TRBD1. The V gene end was trimmed by 0 bases and the J gene end by 8 bases; junction bases not matched to a gene: 7. Germline V gene data show CDR1 as SGHRS and CDR2 as YFSETQ. The CDR3 runs 15 residues. The CDR3 sequence: CASSLGQGALEGYTF. DNA for the CDR3: TGCGCCAGCAGCTTGGGACAGGGGGCATTGGAGGGCTACACCTTC. Drawing the rest from reference TRBV5-1 and TRBJ1-2, the complete variable domain is KAGVTQTPRYLIKTRGQQVTLSCSPISGHRSVSWYQQTPGQGLQFLFEYFSETQRNKGNFPGRFSGRQFSNSRSEMNVSTLELGDSALYLCASSLGQGALEGYTFGSGTRLTVV.